Below, 22 T cell receptor beta chains from the same sample are listed, as sequenced in a study of T cell repertoires in cytomegalovirus infection. Each CDR3 protein is one row after TCRdb ran MiXCR on the reads. The table includes roughly 630,000 distinct CDR3 sequences, less than 25% detected once. The sample comprised CD8+ T cells from PBMCs. The receptor set was obtained from a human donor in good health (CMV status not recorded). Some clones in this sample may be carry-over from other donors' samples.

The sample holds many counts of this clonotype. CDR3: CASSLARGLAGGPDSYNEQFF. CDR3 coding DNA: TGTGCCAGCAGCTTAGCGAGGGGTTTAGCGGGGGGCCCTGACTCCTACAATGAGCAGTTCTTC. The genes are TRBV7-8 and TRBJ2-1, with 10 bases aligning to TRBD2. The CDR3 has 21 amino acids. CDR1 SGHVS and CDR2 FQNEAQ come from the germline V gene. The V gene end was trimmed by 0 bases and the J gene end by 0 bases; junction bases not matched to a gene: 14. The variable domain in full, with the rest retrieved from reference TRBV7-8 and TRBJ2-1, is GAGVSQSPRYKVAKRGQDVALRCDPISGHVSLFWYQQALGQGPEFLTYFQNEAQLDKSGLPSDRFFAERPEGSVSTLKIQRTQQEDSAVYLCASSLARGLAGGPDSYNEQFFGPGTRLTVL.

This sequence joins TRBV4-3 and TRBJ2-1; unclear D gene. This CDR3 region has 13 residues. Germline assignment: CDR1 LGHNA and CDR2 YSLEER. Trimming shortened V by 3 bases and J by 4 bases, and 7 bases separated the two germline ends. CDR3 protein: CASSHNGYNEQFF. The CDR3 coding sequence is TGCGCCAGCAGCCATAACGGTTACAATGAGCAGTTCTTC.

The genes are TRBV20-1 and TRBJ1-2, with 7 bases identical to TRBD1. The CDR3 is made up of 16 amino acids. V lost 6 bases to trimming and J lost 2 bases; unmatched junction nucleotides: 15. Germline V CDR1 and CDR2: DFQATT, SNEGSKA (reference sequence). The CDR3 sequence is CSALNQFQGGNYGYTF. The CDR3 region has the DNA TGCAGTGCCCTGAATCAATTCCAGGGGGGAAACTATGGCTACACCTTC.

In this sample, this clonotype turned up a few times. This sequence joins TRBV5-4 and TRBJ2-5, with D unclear. Germline-derived CDR1 and CDR2 are SGHNT and YYREEE (reference sequence). There are 16 residues in the CDR3. V dropped 1 base and J dropped 2 bases, with 15 bases sitting between them. In DNA, the CDR3 is TGTGCCAGCAGCTTGCTCCTCGAGACAAGACAAGAGACCCAGTACTTC. Protein: CASSLLLETRQETQYF. The whole variable domain, filled in from reference TRBV5-4 and TRBJ2-5, reads ETGVTQSPTHLIKTRGQQVTLRCSSQSGHNTVSWYQQALGQGPQFIFQYYREEENGRGNFPPRFSGLQFPNYSSELNVNALELDDSALYLCASSLLLETRQETQYFGPGTRLLVL.

This clonotype was recorded a few times. The chain employs TRBV28 and TRBJ2-7; D is perhaps TRBD1 (5 bases). CDR1 is MDHEN, CDR2 SYDVKM, per germline. V was trimmed by 3 bases and J by 3 bases, leaving 12 bases between them. The CDR3 is 14 residues long. The CDR3 DNA follows: TGTGCCAGCAGTTTGAGGCAGGGAAGCTACGAGCAGTACGTC. Protein sequence: CASSLRQGSYEQYV.

The J gene is TRBJ2-7, the V gene TRBV15; maybe TRBD1 (5 bases). There are 16 residues in the CDR3. V lost 7 bases to trimming and J lost 0 bases, with 19 bases between them. From germline, CDR1 is LNHNV and CDR2 YYDKDF (reference sequence). CDR3 nucleotide sequence: TGTGCCACCAACAGGACCCGGACGGAAAACTCCTACGAGCAGTACTTC. It codes for CATNRTRTENSYEQYF.

This clonotype was counted at least ten times. This chain links TRBV7-9 with TRBJ1-2, with no clear D. There are 11 residues in the CDR3. Germline V CDR1 and CDR2: SEHNR, FQNEAQ (reference sequence). The germline V and J ends were trimmed by 7 bases and 13 bases, with 16 bases remaining between them. The CDR3 region is CASNLQTLGTF. In DNA form, the CDR3 reads TGTGCCAGCAACCTACAGACCCTGGGCACCTTC. Variable domain in full (rest from reference TRBV7-9 and TRBJ1-2): DTGVSQNPRHKITKRGQNVTFRCDPISEHNRLYWYRQTLGQGPEFLTYFQNEAQLEKSRLLSDRFSAERPKGSFSTLEIQRTEQGDSAMYLCASNLQTLGTFGSGTRLTVV.

The J gene is TRBJ2-7, the V gene TRBV14, with 7 bases aligning to TRBD1. Per germline, CDR1 SGHDN and CDR2 FVKESK. After removal of 8 bases from V and 4 bases from J, the junction contained 5 bases not matched to a gene. This CDR3 spans 12 amino acids. Here the CDR3 reads CASGQARYEQYF. As DNA, the CDR3 is TGTGCCAGCGGACAGGCTAGGTACGAGCAGTACTTC.

This clonotype has only a few counts. This sequence joins TRBV5-5 and TRBJ2-7; TRBD1 aligns across 7 bases. V lost 1 base and J lost 2; bases outside the gene matches: 6. The CDR3 covers 15 residues. Per germline, CDR1 SGHKS and CDR2 YYEKEE (reference sequence). This CDR3 is CASSLWDSLPYEQYF. CDR3 bases: TGTGCCAGCAGCTTGTGGGACAGCCTACCCTACGAGCAGTACTTC. Drawing the rest from reference TRBV5-5 and TRBJ2-7, the complete variable domain is DAGVTQSPTHLIKTRGQQVTLRCSPISGHKSVSWYQQVLGQGPQFIFQYYEKEERGRGNFPDRFSARQFPNYSSELNVNALLLGDSALYLCASSLWDSLPYEQYFGPGTRLTVT.

This clonotype showed up just once. The rearrangement links TRBV7-9 to TRBJ1-3; D not certain. Trimming stripped 3 bases from V and 8 bases from J, with 8 bases between. The CDR3 consists of 12 residues. CDR1 is SEHNR and CDR2 is FQNEAQ in the germline V gene (reference sequence). The CDR3 DNA is TGTGCCAGCAGCTTGGCCTGCCACACCATATATTTT. Protein product: CASSLACHTIYF.

Of note for this clonotype: A clone one base away is much larger, so this may be a read error. The chain carries TRBV7-8 and TRBJ2-4, with 9 bases aligning to TRBD2. This CDR3 contains 18 residues. Per the germline V gene, CDR1 is SGHVS and CDR2 is FQNEAQ. In nucleotides, the CDR3 is TGTGTCAGCAGCCCCAAAGCGGGGGGAAACATAGCCAAAAACATTCAGTACTTC. As protein: CVSSPKAGGNIAKNIQYF.

The chain recombines TRBV6-2 or TRBV6-3 with TRBJ1-5; D remains unclear. Between the trimmed V and J ends, which lost 7 bases and 2 bases, there was a span of 12 bases. Looked up from germline, CDR1 is MNHEY and CDR2 is SVGEGT. This CDR3 region has 14 residues. The CDR3 nucleotides read TGTGCCAGCACCCCAAGTAGCGGCAATCAGCCCCAGCATTTT. Translating it yields CASTPSSGNQPQHF.

This clonotype has a handful of counts. The V call is TRBV20-1, the J call TRBJ1-6, with 8 bases lining up with TRBD1. The CDR3 is made up of 17 amino acids. The germline CDR1 and CDR2 sequences are DFQATT and SNEGSKA (reference sequence). V shed 1 base and J 7 bases; nucleotides not matched to a gene: 12. CDR3 sequence reads: CSARGSGTGGGNSPLHF. The CDR3 DNA is TGCAGTGCTAGAGGGAGCGGAACAGGGGGGGGAAATTCACCCCTCCACTTT.

This clonotype was detected only once. This chain links TRBV23-1 with TRBJ1-5, with D perhaps matching TRBD1 (5 bases). TRBV23-1 is an ORF; its function is uncertain. The CDR3 loop spans 15 amino acids. Trimming shortened V by 4 bases and J by 5 bases, and 15 bases separated the two germline ends. The CDR3: CASSPGLGADQPQHF. The CDR3 DNA is TGCGCCAGCAGTCCAGGGTTAGGGGCAGATCAGCCCCAGCATTTT.

This clonotype was seen a few times. The chain joins TRBV6-6 to TRBJ2-7, with TRBD1 as a possible D gene (6 bases). V lost 1 base and J 2 bases, leaving 9 bases between the germline ends. Germline assignment: CDR1 MNHNY and CDR2 SVGAGI (reference sequence). The CDR3 spans 14 residues. DNA of the CDR3: TGTGCCAGCAGTTACTACAGGGCTGCCTACGAGCAGTACTTC. This gives the protein CASSYYRAAYEQYF.

The CDR3 nucleotides are TGTGCCAGCAGTCCGAGACTGACCGAAGATACGCAGTATTTT. Translating it yields CASSPRLTEDTQYF. V usage is TRBV28 and J usage is TRBJ2-3; D is unclear. CDR1 is MDHEN and CDR2 is SYDVKM in the germline V gene. The CDR3 has 14 residues. The V gene lost 5 bases and the J gene lost 5 bases, with 14 bases spanning the gap.

Turning to this clonotype: A much bigger clone sits one base away, suggesting this may be a read error. The J gene is TRBJ2-7, the V gene TRBV12-5; D is ambiguous. V was cut by 3 bases and J by 3 bases, with 3 bases left in between. Germline lookup yields CDR1 LGHNT and CDR2 FRNRAP. The CDR3 is 11 residues long. CDR3 bases: TGTGCTAGTGGTTTCGGCTACGAGCAGTACTTC. Its protein product is CASGFGYEQYF.

Ten or more counts support this clonotype. The genes are TRBV28 and TRBJ2-2; weak D call: TRBD2 (5 bases). V was pared by 4 bases and J by 1 base, with 10 bases between. This CDR3 comprises 15 residues. Per germline, CDR1 MDHEN and CDR2 SYDVKM. CDR3 loop: CASSSRGLNTGELFF. The CDR3 DNA reads TGTGCCAGCAGTTCTAGAGGGCTGAACACCGGGGAGCTGTTTTTT.

Only a few counts were recorded for this clonotype. This chain connects TRBV12-3 or TRBV12-4 to TRBJ2-5; D unclear. Trimming cost V 2 bases and J 1 base, with 11 bases left between them. The CDR3 consists of 15 residues. The CDR3 bases are TGTGCCAGCAGTTTACGGGCAGCTTCCCAAGAGACCCAGTACTTC. Protein sequence: CASSLRAASQETQYF.

This clonotype was seen ten or more times. J is TRBJ1-2 and V is TRBV6-5, with D hard to call. This CDR3 is 13 amino acids long. The V end lost 2 bases, the J end lost 2 bases, and 6 bases lay between the germline ends. CDR1 is MNHEY, CDR2 SVGAGI, per germline. CDR3 nucleotides: TGTGCCAGCAGTTACGGGGTGAACTATGGCTACACCTTC. Its protein product is CASSYGVNYGYTF.

Details on this clonotype: A much larger clone sits a single nucleotide away, making a read error possible. This rearrangement joins TRBV7-2 to TRBJ1-1, with D possibly being TRBD1 (5 bases). Per germline, CDR1 SGHTA and CDR2 FQGNSA. The CDR3 extends over 14 amino acids. The CDR3 sequence: CVSSSPAGGGEAFF. CDR3 coding DNA: TGTGTCAGCAGCTCTCCTGCCGGGGGGGGTGAAGCTTTCTTT.

The V and J genes are TRBV25-1 and TRBJ2-7; tentatively, D is TRBD1 or TRBD2 (6 bases each). V lost 4 bases and J 5 bases, leaving 18 bases between the germline ends. Germline V gene sequence: CDR1 MGHDK, CDR2 SYGVNS. This CDR3 has 15 amino acids. The CDR3 spells CASSASRSGADEQYF. The CDR3 nucleotides are TGTGCCAGCAGTGCCTCTCGGTCGGGGGCGGACGAGCAGTACTTC.